The 22 T cell receptor beta chains given below trace back to one sample, sequenced in a study of blood T cells in healthy people across ages. For the second PCR, which ran for roughly 7 to 11 cycles, a sample-barcoded 5' primer and a J-beta primer mix were used. TCRdb called the 5' RACE reads again in MiXCR, with one record for every CDR3 protein. The sample yields 750,000 to 850,000 distinct CDR3 sequences, around 25% seen once. A further study also used this sample, focusing on T cells of mothers and their children.

Sequencing was performed on blood. All receptors come from a boy between 10 and 17 years old in good health.

With respect to this clonotype: The CDR3 carries no conserved terminal phenylalanine or tryptophan, so it likely arises from a read error. The gene calls are TRBV10-3 and TRBJ2-5; TRBD2 agrees at 7 bases. Matching the DNA end better, TRBJ2-1 makes the J call doubtful. This CDR3 has 14 amino acids. Germline CDR1 ENHRY, CDR2 SYGVKD. The CDR3 loop reads CAISEWRERVEQFL. CDR3 nucleotide sequence: TGTGCCATCAGTGAATGGCGGGAGAGGGTTGAGCAGTTCCTC.

V usage is TRBV24-1 and J usage is TRBJ2-3; D is perhaps TRBD1 (6 bases). CDR1 is KGHDR, CDR2 SFDVKD, per germline. V lost 2 bases to trimming and J lost 5 bases, with 16 bases between them. The CDR3 length is 16 residues. DNA for the CDR3: TGTGCCACCAGTGATTGGGACACCCTCCGCGAAGATACGCAGTATTTT. Translating gives CATSDWDTLREDTQYF.

The chain recombines TRBV18 with TRBJ2-7, with D uncertain. The CDR3 sequence is 15 residues long. Germline V gene lookup returns CDR1 KGHSH and CDR2 LQKENI. V lost 2 bases and J lost 5, with 16 bases in between. CDR3 sequence: CASSPGQASMDEQYF. The CDR3, as DNA: TGTGCCAGCTCACCAGGGCAGGCGAGTATGGACGAGCAGTACTTC.

The chain employs TRBV4-2 and TRBJ2-5; D ambiguous. Germline CDR1 is LGHNA and CDR2 is YNFKEQ. The V gene lost 6 bases and the J gene lost 4 bases, with 15 bases spanning the gap. The CDR3 runs to 14 residues. DNA of the CDR3: TGTGCCAGCAGTGAACGACTGGCCCCAGAGACCCAGTACTTC. This encodes CASSERLAPETQYF.

The gene calls are TRBV6-2 or TRBV6-3 and TRBJ2-1, with D unclear. The germline V and J ends were trimmed by 4 bases and 9 bases, with 7 bases remaining between them. The CDR3 covers 11 residues. The germline CDR1 and CDR2 sequences are MNHEY and SVGEGT. The CDR3 loop reads CASSLAIEQFF. In DNA, the CDR3 is TGTGCCAGCAGTTTAGCTATTGAGCAGTTCTTC.

This clonotype has just a few counts. The chain combines TRBV7-2 with TRBJ2-1; D may be TRBD1 or TRBD2 (5 bases each). Per germline, CDR1 SGHTA and CDR2 FQGNSA. Between the trimmed V and J ends, which lost 3 bases and 9 bases, there was a span of 15 bases. The CDR3 consists of 14 residues. The chain's CDR3 is CASSFNPYGGEQFF. CDR3 coding DNA: TGTGCCAGCAGCTTCAACCCCTATGGGGGTGAGCAGTTCTTC.

This clonotype was picked up a small number of times. The rearrangement links TRBV12-3 or TRBV12-4 to TRBJ2-5; 9 bases agree with TRBD1. Trimming removed 7 bases from V and 3 bases from J; junction bases left unmatched: 9. CDR3 size: 15 residues. CDR3 coding DNA: TGTGCCAGCACCACAAACAGGGGGCGCGAAGAGACCCAGTACTTC. This encodes CASTTNRGREETQYF.

This chain uses TRBV29-1 with TRBJ2-3; 7 bases are a match to TRBD2. V was clipped by 3 bases and J by 2 bases; unmatched bases: 11. This CDR3 contains 16 residues. Germline CDR1 is SQVTM and CDR2 is ANQGSEA. As DNA, the CDR3 is TGCAGCGTTGAGGGGCGGGGCGGGAGAACCACAGATACGCAGTATTTT. Translation gives CSVEGRGGRTTDTQYF.

This clonotype turned up a few times. A read error may produce the germline difference seen at one junction end. V usage is TRBV15 and J usage is TRBJ1-5; D unresolved. Germline V gives CDR1 LNHNV, CDR2 YYDKDF (reference sequence). The CDR3 is 14 residues long. CDR3: CATSRALSSQPQHF. In nucleotides, the CDR3 is TGTGCCACCAGCAGAGCGCTCAGCAGTCAGCCCCAGCATTTT.

A few counts support this clonotype. CDR3 region: CSVEGGTGYTGELFF. As DNA, the CDR3 is TGCAGCGTTGAAGGTGGGACAGGTTACACCGGGGAGCTGTTTTTT. V gene TRBV29-1 combines with J gene TRBJ2-2; 8 nucleotides align to TRBD1. V lost 1 base and J lost 3; bases outside the gene matches: 4. This CDR3 is built from 15 residues. Per germline, CDR1 SQVTM and CDR2 ANQGSEA.

This chain uses TRBV24-1 with TRBJ2-1, with D hard to call. The CDR3 has 12 residues. The germline gives CDR1 KGHDR, CDR2 SFDVKD. Between the trimmed V and J ends, which lost 2 bases and 16 bases, there was a span of 14 bases. Here the CDR3 DNA reads TGTGCCACCAGTGATTCGGGTCCGTCCCACTTCTTC. Its translation: CATSDSGPSHFF.

This chain links TRBV28 with TRBJ2-4; TRBD2 agrees at 7 bases. V trimming: 2 bases; J trimming: 4 bases; junction bases outside the gene matches: 5. The CDR3 covers 15 residues. Germline-derived CDR1 and CDR2 are MDHEN and SYDVKM. CDR3 region: CASSLMSGKKNIQYF. CDR3 bases: TGTGCCAGCAGTTTAATGAGCGGGAAAAAAAACATTCAGTACTTC.

This clonotype was seen a handful of times. V gene TRBV7-9 combines with J gene TRBJ1-1; no clear D gene. The CDR3 spans 13 residues. V lost 4 bases and J 1 base, leaving 7 bases between the germline ends. Per the germline V gene, CDR1 is SEHNR and CDR2 is FQNEAQ (reference sequence). CDR3 region: CASSSLENTEAFF. Here the CDR3 DNA reads TGTGCCAGCAGCTCGTTGGAGAACACTGAAGCTTTCTTT.

There are a few counts of this clonotype. The chain is built from TRBV20-1 and TRBJ2-2; TRBD1 or TRBD2 may be the D gene (5 bases each). Looked up from germline, CDR1 is DFQATT and CDR2 is SNEGSKA (reference sequence). V lost 7 bases, J lost 4 bases, and 13 bases lay in between. The CDR3 consists of 13 residues. CDR3 loop: CSGVRGITGELFF. The DNA of the CDR3 is TGCAGTGGCGTGAGGGGTATCACCGGGGAGCTGTTTTTT.

CDR3 sequence (DNA): TGTGCCAGCAGTAGAGGAAAGGGTGGGAACACCATATATTTT. Translated: CASSRGKGGNTIYF. The rearrangement joins TRBV12-3 or TRBV12-4 to TRBJ1-3; D ambiguous. The germline V and J ends were trimmed by 5 bases and 7 bases, with 15 bases remaining between them. This CDR3 has 14 amino acids.

The table lists this clonotype with a few counts. V usage is TRBV6-2 or TRBV6-3 and J usage is TRBJ2-7; either TRBD1 or TRBD2 may supply D (5 bases each). The CDR3 covers 15 residues. V lost 7 bases and J 3 bases, leaving 19 bases between the germline ends. Germline CDR1 reads MNHEY; CDR2 reads SVGEGT. The CDR3 reads CASKEGIAFSYEQYF. The CDR3 nucleotides are TGTGCCAGCAAAGAGGGGATAGCCTTTAGCTACGAGCAGTACTTC.

This clonotype was recorded a few times. The rearrangement uses TRBV7-2 and TRBJ2-5; 7 positions match TRBD2. The germline CDR1 and CDR2 sequences are SGHTA and FQGNSA. There are 15 residues in the CDR3. V was clipped by 5 bases and J by 3 bases; unmatched bases: 9. This CDR3 is CASSPPLAVEETQYF. In nucleotides, the CDR3 is TGTGCCAGCAGCCCTCCCCTAGCGGTGGAAGAGACCCAGTACTTC. Full variable domain (missing parts from reference TRBV7-2 and TRBJ2-5): GAGVSQSPSNKVTEKGKDVELRCDPISGHTALYWYRQSLGQGLEFLIYFQGNSAPDKSGLPSDRFSAERTGGSVSTLTIQRTQQEDSAVYLCASSPPLAVEETQYFGPGTRLLVL.

The table lists this clonotype with a few counts. This chain links TRBV9 with TRBJ2-4, with a possible D match to TRBD1 (5 bases). This CDR3 has 14 residues. Deletions cut 3 bases from V and 9 bases from J, with 16 bases between. Per the germline V gene, CDR1 is SGDLS and CDR2 is YYNGEE. This CDR3 reads CASSAPARDSIQYF. CDR3 sequence (DNA): TGTGCCAGCAGCGCCCCGGCCAGGGATAGCATTCAGTACTTC. Looking up the rest from reference TRBV9 and TRBJ2-4 gives the full variable domain: DSGVTQTPKHLITATGQRVTLRCSPRSGDLSVYWYQQSLDQGLQFLIQYYNGEERAKGNILERFSAQQFPDLHSELNLSSLELGDSALYFCASSAPARDSIQYFGAGTRLSVL.

J is TRBJ2-5 and V is TRBV9; D is undetermined. This CDR3 is 15 amino acids long. Trimming stripped 3 bases from V and 2 bases from J, with 14 bases between. Germline loops: CDR1 SGDLS, CDR2 YYNGEE. This CDR3 reads CASSARMYDQETQYF. The CDR3, as DNA: TGTGCCAGCAGCGCCCGGATGTACGATCAAGAGACCCAGTACTTC.

This clonotype was seen a single time. This CDR3 is missing its conserved last phenylalanine or tryptophan, likely due to a read error. The V call is TRBV5-1, the J call TRBJ2-3; possibly TRBD2 for D (6 bases). Germline loops: CDR1 SGHRS, CDR2 YFSETQ. V lost 4 bases, J lost 5 bases, and 14 bases lay in between. The CDR3 has 14 amino acids. The CDR3 DNA is TGCGCCAGCAGCCTTTCGCGGGATCTAGATACGCAGTATATT. Amino acids: CASSLSRDLDTQYI.

The chain links TRBV5-1 to TRBJ2-1; TRBD1 matches 9 bases. V lost 4 bases, J lost 9 bases, and 14 bases stayed unmatched. The CDR3 is 16 residues long. Per the germline V gene, CDR1 is SGHRS and CDR2 is YFSETQ. CDR3 DNA sequence: TGCGCCAGCAGCCCCTTGGGGGACAGGGCCCACAGTGAGCAGTTCTTC. Its protein product is CASSPLGDRAHSEQFF.

This clonotype was counted a few times. This chain uses TRBV28 with TRBJ2-1; 15 bases agree with TRBD2. Germline V lookup: CDR1 MDHEN, CDR2 SYDVKM. The CDR3 totals 18 residues. Losses at the gene ends were 5 bases for V and 1 base for J; bases not matched to a gene: 6. CDR3 protein: CASSGGTSGRWSYNEQFF. The CDR3 nucleotides read TGTGCCAGCAGTGGAGGGACTAGCGGGAGGTGGTCCTACAATGAGCAGTTCTTC. Full variable domain (rest looked up from reference TRBV28 and TRBJ2-1): DVKVTQSSRYLVKRTGEKVFLECVQDMDHENMFWYRQDPGLGLRLIYFSYDVKMKEKGDIPEGYSVSREKKERFSLILESASTNQTSMYLCASSGGTSGRWSYNEQFFGPGTRLTVL.